This TCR beta chain was found in a study of technical replicates of blood from a handful of donors. Clones were sequenced by immunoSEQ multiplex PCR, and TCRdb holds only the in-frame ones, with some missing. In the table there are 70,000 or so clones, about 90% of which are singletons. The material sequenced was PBMCs. The sequence was obtained from a human donor in good health. Some clones in this sample may be carry-over from other donors' samples.

CDR3 coding DNA: TGTGCCAGCAGCTCAGGGACAGGGTTAGAGACCCAGTACTTC. Translated, it gives CASSSGTGLETQYF. This rearrangement joins TRBV7-9 to TRBJ2-5; 9 nucleotides match TRBD1. V trimming: 4 bases; J trimming: 4 bases; junction bases outside the gene matches: 4. This CDR3 comprises 14 residues. Germline CDR1 reads SEHNR; CDR2 reads FQNEAQ (reference sequence).